Below, one TCR beta chain is given with its context. Its cognate antigen has yet to be identified. Base qualities are not at hand, and no much larger clone is one base apart. This sample is drawn from a study of T cell changes during pregnancy in multiple sclerosis (dated by TCRdb to about 2019). In terms of the full investigation: In women with multiple sclerosis, the researchers looked at how the T cell repertoire shifted as pregnancy progressed.

The library relied on the immunoSEQ multiplex PCR assay. TCRdb's version of the immuneACCESS table is confined to in-frame rearrangements and falls short of the full clone set. An unresolved V gene accounts for under half of the shortfall where checked; the remainder is of unknown origin. The sample includes roughly 80,000 clones, with about 92% observed a single time. Jointly, the top ten make up roughly 1.4% of the sample. The CDR3, cysteine through phenylalanine, is 18 amino acids long. The retained sequence is limited to the CDR3, 54 bases, with the frame set at the first base. From the germline V gene, CDR1 is MGHRA and CDR2 is YSYEKL. Unmatched junction bases come to 11, with V trimmed by 1 base and J by 6 bases.

Here the chain combines TRBV4-1 and TRBJ1-6; 8 central nucleotides agree with TRBD1. The source of this sequence is a female donor with multiple sclerosis, enrolled in a pregnancy study. This material consisted of peripheral blood, taken before pregnancy. The sequenced DNA is TGCGCCAGCAGCCAAGTATATCGGACAGGGAAAGGTAATTCACCCCTCCACTTT. This encodes CASSQVYRTGKGNSPLHF.